A single sample is the source of the 5 T cell receptor beta chains below, sequenced in a study of T cell clusters in autoimmune cytopenias. TRB was amplified by touch-down multiplex PCR, primer pools A and B combined. TCRdb processed the multiplex PCR reads again and assigns one entry to each CDR3 protein, with no DNA. The sample yields about 9,500 distinct CDR3 sequences, of which the top ten take up 9.2%. Roughly 38,000 genome equivalents of blood DNA were amplified for TRB. The sequencing input was peripheral blood. All receptors come from a human donor with an autoimmune cytopenia or autoimmune hepatitis (not recorded which).

This clonotype is identified as medium-sized from frequency. The CDR3 is CASSIPGGVEKLFF. The chain has TRBV19 and TRBJ1-4; TCRdb gives TRBD1 as the D gene, but with no DNA this cannot be confirmed. Per the germline V gene, CDR1 is LNHDA and CDR2 is SQIVND (reference sequence). This CDR3 has 14 residues.

This clonotype registers medium-sized by frequency. J is TRBJ2-1 and V is TRBV15; the D call of TRBD1 rests on TCRdb alone, since no DNA is present to check it. This CDR3 region has 15 residues. Germline CDR1 is LNHNV and CDR2 is YYDKDF (reference sequence). The CDR3 protein is CATSEGQISYNEQFF.

Frequency places this clonotype as medium-sized (0.01 to 0.1%). The chain joins TRBV18 to TRBJ1-6; TCRdb returns TRBD1, unconfirmable since there is no DNA. CDR1 is KGHSH, CDR2 LQKENI, per germline. This CDR3 is built from 15 residues. The CDR3 reads CASSPRDRTYSPLHF.

The rearrangement links TRBV5-1 to TRBJ1-4; TCRdb's D call, TRBD1, is unchecked because there is no DNA. The CDR3 length is 15 residues. Germline V gene lookup returns CDR1 SGHRS and CDR2 YFSETQ. This CDR3 is CASRGTVATNEKLFF.

The chain has TRBV20-1 and TRBJ2-3; the D gene TCRdb calls, TRBD1, cannot be checked with no DNA. Germline assignment: CDR1 DFQATT and CDR2 SNEGSKA (reference sequence). The CDR3 is 15 residues long. CDR3 region: CSARDPGDPTDTQYF.